The 32 T cell receptor beta chains given below trace back to one sample, sequenced in a study of beta chain features in type 1 diabetes. Broader study findings: Across all four CD4+ subsets, people with type 1 diabetes showed modestly shorter TCRB CDR3s.

Their specific antigens are unknown. Of the isolated RNA, all was reverse transcribed, and so the sequenced material was expressed TCRB transcripts. This table comes from immunoSEQ multiplex PCR, and its TCRdb copy is limited to in-frame clones, with some not included. The sample shows roughly 300,000 clones, about 13% of them seen only once. The sequenced sample consisted of naive CD4+ T cells from blood. These receptors all stem from a man aged 30 to 39 with type 1 diabetes.

This clone was seen only a few times. The J gene is TRBJ2-2, the V gene TRBV7-2; D might be TRBD2 (5 bases). CDR1 is SGHTA and CDR2 is FQGNSA in the germline V gene. The CDR3 is 15 amino acids. The germline V and J ends were trimmed by 5 bases and 1 base, with 11 bases remaining between them. The CDR3 nucleotides read TGTGCCAGCAGCCCAGCGGTTATGAACACCGGGGAGCTGTTTTTT. Encoded protein: CASSPAVMNTGELFF.

This clone was found a few times. The V call is TRBV29-1, the J call TRBJ1-1, with D unclear. CDR1 is SQVTM and CDR2 is ANQGSEA in the germline V gene. The CDR3 sequence is 12 residues long. Trimming shortened V by 7 bases and J by 5 bases, and 14 bases separated the two germline ends. The CDR3 protein is CSGVEGGTEAFF. The CDR3 DNA reads TGCAGCGGAGTAGAGGGAGGAACTGAAGCTTTCTTT. Variable domain in full (rest from reference TRBV29-1 and TRBJ1-1): SAVISQKPSRDICQRGTSLTIQCQVDSQVTMMFWYRQQPGQSLTLIATANQGSEATYESGFVIDKFPISRPNLTFSTLTVSNMSPEDSSIYLCSGVEGGTEAFFGQGTRLTVV.

This chain links TRBV27 with TRBJ1-1, with TRBD1 matching 7 bases. Germline-derived CDR1 and CDR2 are MNHEY and SMNVEV (reference sequence). With 5 bases clipped from V and 5 bases from J, the junction kept 8 bases outside the gene matches. This CDR3 has 14 amino acids. CDR3 nucleotide sequence: TGTGCCAGCAGTCGATTGGACAGGTTAACTGAAGCTTTCTTT. Amino acid sequence: CASSRLDRLTEAFF.

This chain uses TRBV5-1 with TRBJ1-2, with 7 positions matching TRBD1. The length of the CDR3 is 14 residues. Germline values: CDR1 SGHRS, CDR2 YFSETQ. V trimming: 1 base; J trimming: 3 bases; junction bases outside the gene matches: 3. The CDR3 sequence is CASSLPDRHYGYTF. The CDR3 region has the DNA TGCGCCAGCAGCTTGCCGGACAGGCACTATGGCTACACCTTC.

The CDR3 protein is CASSERGTGELFF. CDR3 DNA sequence: TGTGCCAGCAGCGAACGGGGTACCGGGGAGCTGTTTTTT. The chain uses TRBV7-9 and TRBJ2-2; D may be TRBD2 (5 bases). Trimming shortened V by 5 bases and J by 5 bases, and 9 bases separated the two germline ends. The CDR3 has 13 residues. Germline-derived CDR1 and CDR2 are SEHNR and FQNEAQ (reference sequence).

The chain uses TRBV6-1 and TRBJ2-1, with D unclear. The germline gives CDR1 MNHNS, CDR2 SASEGT. V gave up 2 bases and J gave up 9 bases, with 11 bases separating them. The CDR3 spans 13 residues. CDR3 bases: TGTGCCAGCAGTGAAATTTACAGAAGTGAGCAGTTCTTC. Translated, it gives CASSEIYRSEQFF.

This clone was counted only a few times. This rearrangement joins TRBV5-1 to TRBJ2-6; 7 positions agree with TRBD1. Trimming took 4 bases from V and 2 from J; bases not matched to a gene: 6. In germline, CDR1 is SGHRS, CDR2 YFSETQ. This CDR3 is built from 16 residues. The CDR3 here is CASSGSTGAGANVLTF. The CDR3, as DNA: TGCGCCAGCAGCGGAAGCACAGGGGCTGGGGCCAACGTCCTGACTTTC.

The table lists this clone with a few counts. The chain uses TRBV2 and TRBJ2-5; D possibly corresponds to TRBD1 (6 bases). CDR3 length: 14 amino acids. Trimming shortened V by 2 bases and J by 1 base, and 8 bases separated the two germline ends. The germline V gene encodes CDR1 SNHLY and CDR2 FYNNEI. This chain's CDR3 is CASSELDSQETQYF. As DNA, the CDR3 is TGTGCCAGCAGTGAATTGGACAGCCAAGAGACCCAGTACTTC.

The V call is TRBV10-3, the J call TRBJ1-5; 7 nucleotides line up with TRBD1. This CDR3 is 13 amino acids long. V gave up 7 bases and J gave up 2 bases; unmatched junction bases: 2. Germline V lookup: CDR1 ENHRY, CDR2 SYGVKD. CDR3 sequence reads: CAITGGGNQPQHF. CDR3 in DNA: TGTGCCATCACAGGGGGTGGCAATCAGCCCCAGCATTTT.

This clone has a handful of counts. The genes are TRBV6-6 and TRBJ2-7, with TRBD2 matching 15 bases. V lost 6 bases and J lost 2; bases outside the gene matches: 5. The germline CDR1 and CDR2 sequences are MNHNY and SVGAGI (reference sequence). The CDR3 has 16 residues. DNA for the CDR3: TGTGCCAGCAGACCGGGACTAGCGGGAGGCCCCTACGAGCAGTACTTC. Residues: CASRPGLAGGPYEQYF.

The chain links TRBV2 to TRBJ2-5; a possible D gene is TRBD1 (5 bases). The length of the CDR3 is 14 residues. V dropped 4 bases and J dropped 2 bases, with 11 bases sitting between them. Germline V gives CDR1 SNHLY, CDR2 FYNNEI. The CDR3 DNA sequence: TGTGCCAGCAGTGCTCAGGGCAGTCAAGAGACCCAGTACTTC. Translating it yields CASSAQGSQETQYF. Variable domain in full (rest from reference TRBV2 and TRBJ2-5): EPEVTQTPSHQVTQMGQEVILRCVPISNHLYFYWYRQILGQKVEFLVSFYNNEISEKSEIFDDQFSVERPDGSNFTLKIRSTKLEDSAMYFCASSAQGSQETQYFGPGTRLLVL.

The chain has TRBV6-5 and TRBJ2-5; maybe TRBD1 (5 bases). Germline CDR1 MNHEY, CDR2 SVGAGI. V was shortened by 6 bases and J by 2 bases, with 13 bases between the two germline ends. This CDR3 spans 14 amino acids. The CDR3 DNA reads TGTGCCAGCAGACCCATAGGGGAACAAGAGACCCAGTACTTC. Residues: CASRPIGEQETQYF.

Only a few counts were recorded for this clone. The chain recombines TRBV30 with TRBJ2-4, with unresolved D. The CDR3 length is 13 residues. Germline CDR1 GTSNPN, CDR2 SVGIG (reference sequence). Trimming took 4 bases from V and 2 from J, leaving 9 bases between them. This chain's CDR3 is CAWTGSPKNIQYF. CDR3 nucleotide sequence: TGTGCCTGGACTGGCAGTCCCAAAAACATTCAGTACTTC.

The genes are TRBV18 and TRBJ1-5; D unclear. Germline V gene lookup returns CDR1 KGHSH and CDR2 LQKENI. The CDR3 totals 15 residues. The V and J ends lost 3 bases and 0 bases respectively, with 9 bases between them. This chain's CDR3 is CASSPMRVSNQPQHF. The CDR3 region has the DNA TGTGCCAGCTCACCGATGAGGGTTAGCAATCAGCCCCAGCATTTT.

This clone was counted a few times. The rearrangement joins TRBV7-8 to TRBJ1-1; 7 bases map to TRBD1. The CDR3 loop spans 15 amino acids. Unmatched junction bases numbered 7, after V lost 6 bases and J lost 0 bases. Germline loops: CDR1 SGHVS, CDR2 FQNEAQ. The CDR3 DNA reads as TGTGCCAGCAGAACACAGGGGAGCGTGAACACTGAAGCTTTCTTT. Its protein is CASRTQGSVNTEAFF.

This clone came up a few times. The V and J genes are TRBV9 and TRBJ1-1; D unclear. Germline V gene data show CDR1 as SGDLS and CDR2 as YYNGEE. V dropped 0 bases and J dropped 4 bases, with 10 bases sitting between them. The CDR3 consists of 14 residues. CDR3 region: CASSVDWASTEAFF. CDR3 nucleotide sequence: TGTGCCAGCAGCGTAGACTGGGCCAGCACTGAAGCTTTCTTT.

This clone was counted between two and nine times. V gene TRBV5-4 combines with J gene TRBJ2-1; TRBD2 is a possible D gene (6 bases). V dropped 3 bases and J dropped 0 bases, with 10 bases sitting between them. The CDR3 totals 15 residues. The germline gives CDR1 SGHNT, CDR2 YYREEE (reference sequence). The CDR3 sequence is CASSYGLLSYNEQFF. CDR3 sequence (DNA): TGTGCCAGCAGCTACGGACTACTCTCCTACAATGAGCAGTTCTTC. The full variable domain, in which reference TRBV5-4 and TRBJ2-1 provide the parts outside the CDR3, is ETGVTQSPTHLIKTRGQQVTLRCSSQSGHNTVSWYQQALGQGPQFIFQYYREEENGRGNFPPRFSGLQFPNYSSELNVNALELDDSALYLCASSYGLLSYNEQFFGPGTRLTVL.

This clone has more than one count but fewer than ten. J is TRBJ1-1 and V is TRBV7-2, with D uncertain. The CDR3 loop spans 11 amino acids. V was cut by 3 bases and J by 10 bases, with 9 bases left in between. Germline CDR1 is SGHTA and CDR2 is FQGNSA. CDR3 DNA: TGTGCCAGCAGCTTTTCGGTTCGAGCTTTCTTT. It is translated as CASSFSVRAFF.

The chain employs TRBV19 and TRBJ2-1, with 7 bases that match TRBD2. Germline values: CDR1 LNHDA, CDR2 SQIVND (reference sequence). The length of the CDR3 is 12 residues. J gave up 12 bases and V 5 bases, and 7 bases lay outside the gene matches. The CDR3 loop is CASSPVAGAQFF. The CDR3 DNA reads as TGTGCCAGTAGTCCAGTAGCGGGCGCGCAGTTCTTC.

There are a few counts of this clone. The gene calls are TRBV4-2 and TRBJ2-1, with D perhaps TRBD2 (5 bases). V was pared by 0 bases and J by 2 bases, with 11 bases between. CDR1 LGHNA and CDR2 YNFKEQ come from the germline V gene. The CDR3 sequence is 16 residues long. CDR3 protein: CASSQDGLAAYNEQFF. The CDR3 DNA follows: TGTGCCAGCAGCCAAGACGGCCTAGCTGCCTACAATGAGCAGTTCTTC.

In this sample, this clone turned up a few times. This chain joins TRBV27 and TRBJ2-3; 10 nucleotides match TRBD2. Germline V gene lookup returns CDR1 MNHEY and CDR2 SMNVEV (reference sequence). Trimming cost V 6 bases and J 4 bases; bases outside gene matches: 16. The CDR3 spans 18 residues. CDR3 residues: CASRSVPTLAGAADTQYF. The CDR3 bases are TGTGCCAGCAGGTCGGTCCCGACCCTAGCGGGAGCGGCAGATACGCAGTATTTT.

The V and J genes are TRBV6-5 and TRBJ2-7, with 7 nucleotides matching TRBD1. This CDR3 has 13 residues. The J segment lost 2 bases and the V segment lost 6 bases, leaving 4 bases of the junction unmatched. The germline V gene has CDR1 MNHEY and CDR2 SVGAGI. The CDR3 region is CASSQGVTYEQYF. CDR3 sequence (DNA): TGTGCCAGCAGCCAGGGGGTCACCTACGAGCAGTACTTC.

V is TRBV6-5 and J is TRBJ2-1, with D hard to call. Between the trimmed V and J ends, which lost 6 bases and 8 bases, there was a span of 20 bases. Germline CDR1 and CDR2: MNHEY and SVGAGI. CDR3 length: 15 residues. The CDR3 region has the DNA TGTGCCAGCAGGGCTGGTAGTCTCCCCCGGGATGAGCAGTTCTTC. Amino acid sequence: CASRAGSLPRDEQFF.

This clone turned up a few times. V is TRBV5-1 and J is TRBJ1-1, with D maybe TRBD1 (6 bases). The CDR3 runs to 15 residues. The V and J ends lost 2 bases and 5 bases respectively, with 16 bases between them. CDR1 SGHRS and CDR2 YFSETQ come from the germline V gene. For the CDR3, the DNA is TGCGCCAGCAGCTTTCGATCCGGACAGCCTACTGAAGCTTTCTTT. Translation gives CASSFRSGQPTEAFF.

The genes are TRBV10-2 and TRBJ2-1; 8 bases fit TRBD2. CDR1 and CDR2 from the germline V gene are WSHSY and SAAADI. Trimming cost V 0 bases and J 3 bases; bases outside gene matches: 4. This CDR3 region has 16 residues. CDR3 in amino acids: CASSESSGSYYNEQFF. The CDR3 nucleotides are TGCGCCAGCAGTGAGTCGAGCGGGAGCTACTACAATGAGCAGTTCTTC.

This clone was detected a few times. The chain employs TRBV2 and TRBJ2-1, with D unclear. Trimming removed 5 bases from V and 5 bases from J, with 7 bases in between. CDR3 length equals 12 residues. CDR1 and CDR2 (germline): SNHLY, FYNNEI. CDR3 amino acids: CASSSEHNEQFF. The CDR3 bases are TGTGCCAGCAGTAGCGAACACAATGAGCAGTTCTTC.

This clone appeared a few times. V usage is TRBV15 and J usage is TRBJ1-2; D is perhaps TRBD1 (5 bases). Germline CDR1 reads LNHNV; CDR2 reads YYDKDF (reference sequence). The V and J ends lost 7 bases and 1 base respectively, with 13 bases between them. The CDR3 is 14 amino acids. CDR3 coding DNA: TGTGCCACCACCGGGACTCTTCTTAACTATGGCTACACCTTC. Translation: CATTGTLLNYGYTF.

There are a few counts of this clone. V is TRBV10-3 and J is TRBJ2-7, with TRBD1 as a possible D gene (6 bases). The CDR3 runs to 13 residues. V lost 3 bases to trimming and J lost 5 bases, with 11 bases between them. Germline loops: CDR1 ENHRY, CDR2 SYGVKD. The CDR3 reads CAISDSGVDEQYF. The CDR3, as DNA: TGTGCCATCAGTGATTCAGGGGTTGACGAGCAGTACTTC.

The CDR3 region is CASSSGRDSGANVLTF. DNA of the CDR3: TGTGCCAGCAGCTCAGGACGGGACTCTGGGGCCAACGTCCTGACTTTC. The chain links TRBV7-9 to TRBJ2-6; a weak D match, TRBD2 (5 bases). Germline V lookup: CDR1 SEHNR, CDR2 FQNEAQ (reference sequence). V was clipped by 4 bases and J by 0 bases, with 10 bases between them. The CDR3 loop spans 16 amino acids.

This clone was found a few times. This chain uses TRBV29-1 with TRBJ1-4; weak D call: TRBD1 (5 bases). V lost 3 bases, J lost 7 bases, and 15 bases lay in between. The CDR3 covers 14 residues. Germline assignment: CDR1 SQVTM and CDR2 ANQGSEA. The CDR3, as DNA: TGCAGCGTTGAGGGGGGGAGGACGGGTGAAAAACTGTTTTTT. Translating gives CSVEGGRTGEKLFF.

This clone was seen a handful of times. The chain joins TRBV7-9 to TRBJ1-2; D call uncertain. The CDR3 spans 11 residues. CDR1 and CDR2 from the germline V gene are SEHNR and FQNEAQ (reference sequence). V was clipped by 4 bases and J by 3 bases, with 3 bases between them. For the CDR3, the DNA is TGTGCCAGCAGCTCGGACTATGGCTACACCTTC. Protein: CASSSDYGYTF.

The table lists this clone with a few counts. The chain recombines TRBV7-9 with TRBJ2-3; TRBD1 is a possible D gene (6 bases). The CDR3 has 13 residues. The germline gives CDR1 SEHNR, CDR2 FQNEAQ (reference sequence). Trimming shortened V by 6 bases and J by 3 bases, and 10 bases separated the two germline ends. The CDR3: CASRRTATDTQYF. The DNA of the CDR3 is TGTGCCAGCAGAAGGACAGCGACAGATACGCAGTATTTT.